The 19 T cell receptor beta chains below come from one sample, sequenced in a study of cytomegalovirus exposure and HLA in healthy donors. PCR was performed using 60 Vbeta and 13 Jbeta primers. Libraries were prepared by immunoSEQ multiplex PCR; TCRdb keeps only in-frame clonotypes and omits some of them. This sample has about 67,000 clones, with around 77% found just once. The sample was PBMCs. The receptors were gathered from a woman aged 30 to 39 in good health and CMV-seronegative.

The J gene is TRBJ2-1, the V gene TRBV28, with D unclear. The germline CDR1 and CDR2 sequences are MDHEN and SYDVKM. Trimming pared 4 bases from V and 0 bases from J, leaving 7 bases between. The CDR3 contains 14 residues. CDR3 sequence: CASSSIISYNEQFF. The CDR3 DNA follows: TGTGCCAGCAGTTCCATCATCTCCTACAATGAGCAGTTCTTC. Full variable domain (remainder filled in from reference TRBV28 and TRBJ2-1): DVKVTQSSRYLVKRTGEKVFLECVQDMDHENMFWYRQDPGLGLRLIYFSYDVKMKEKGDIPEGYSVSREKKERFSLILESASTNQTSMYLCASSSIISYNEQFFGPGTRLTVL.

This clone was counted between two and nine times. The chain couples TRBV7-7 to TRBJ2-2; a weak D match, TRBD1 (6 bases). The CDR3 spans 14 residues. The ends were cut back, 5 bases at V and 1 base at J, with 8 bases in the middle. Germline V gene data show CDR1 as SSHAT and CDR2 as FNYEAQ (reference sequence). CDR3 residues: CASSLDRNTGELFF. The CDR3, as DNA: TGTGCCAGCAGCCTGGACAGGAACACCGGGGAGCTGTTTTTT.

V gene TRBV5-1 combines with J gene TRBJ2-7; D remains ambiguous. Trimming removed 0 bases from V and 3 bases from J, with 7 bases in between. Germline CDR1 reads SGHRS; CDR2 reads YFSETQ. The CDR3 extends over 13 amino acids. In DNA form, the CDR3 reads TGCGCCAGCAGCTTGGGACAATTCTACGAGCAGTACTTC. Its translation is CASSLGQFYEQYF.

CDR3 bases: TGTGCCACCAGCGGAACAGGGTTTTGGAAAAACATTCAGTACTTC. It codes for CATSGTGFWKNIQYF. The chain links TRBV15 to TRBJ2-4; D might be TRBD1 (6 bases). This CDR3 comprises 15 residues. V was pared by 5 bases and J by 4 bases, with 15 bases between. Germline V CDR1 and CDR2: LNHNV, YYDKDF (reference sequence).

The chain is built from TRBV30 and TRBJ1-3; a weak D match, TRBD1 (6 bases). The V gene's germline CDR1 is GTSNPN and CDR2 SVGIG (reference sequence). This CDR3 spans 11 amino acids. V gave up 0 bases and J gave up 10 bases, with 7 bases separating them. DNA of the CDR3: TGTGCCTGGAGTGTACAGGGAACCATATATTTT. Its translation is CAWSVQGTIYF.

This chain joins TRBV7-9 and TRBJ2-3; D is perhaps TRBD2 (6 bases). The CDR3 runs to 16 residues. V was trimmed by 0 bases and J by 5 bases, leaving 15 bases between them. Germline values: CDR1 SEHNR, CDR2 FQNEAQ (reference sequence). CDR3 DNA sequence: TGTGCCAGCAGCTTAGCGGGGGGACCTGCGAAAGATACGCAGTATTTT. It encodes CASSLAGGPAKDTQYF.

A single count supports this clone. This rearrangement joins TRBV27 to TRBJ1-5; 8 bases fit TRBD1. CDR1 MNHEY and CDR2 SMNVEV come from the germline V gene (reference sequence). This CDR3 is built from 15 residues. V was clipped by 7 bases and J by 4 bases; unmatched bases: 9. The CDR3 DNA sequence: TGTGCCAGCAAGGAAGGACAGGGATCGAATCAGCCCCAGCATTTT. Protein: CASKEGQGSNQPQHF.

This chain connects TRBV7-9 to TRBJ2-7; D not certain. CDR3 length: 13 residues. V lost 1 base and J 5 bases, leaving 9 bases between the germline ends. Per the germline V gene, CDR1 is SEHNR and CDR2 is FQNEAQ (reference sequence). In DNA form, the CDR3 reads TGTGCCAGCAGCTTAGGTTCAGGAAACGAGCAGTACTTC. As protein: CASSLGSGNEQYF.

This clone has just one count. The CDR3 reads CASNRGGSYGYTF. For the CDR3, the DNA is TGTGCCAGCAACAGGGGTGGGAGTTATGGCTACACCTTC. The chain uses TRBV28 and TRBJ1-2; 7 nucleotides line up with TRBD1. This CDR3 has 13 residues. J was trimmed by 5 bases and V by 7 bases; bases with no gene match: 7. Germline CDR1 reads MDHEN; CDR2 reads SYDVKM.

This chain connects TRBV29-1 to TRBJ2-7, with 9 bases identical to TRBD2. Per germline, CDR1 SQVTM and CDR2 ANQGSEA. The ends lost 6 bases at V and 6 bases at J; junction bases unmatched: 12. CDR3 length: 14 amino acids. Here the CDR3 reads CSVAGGLRESEQYF. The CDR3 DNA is TGCAGCGTCGCGGGAGGGTTGCGGGAAAGCGAGCAGTACTTC.

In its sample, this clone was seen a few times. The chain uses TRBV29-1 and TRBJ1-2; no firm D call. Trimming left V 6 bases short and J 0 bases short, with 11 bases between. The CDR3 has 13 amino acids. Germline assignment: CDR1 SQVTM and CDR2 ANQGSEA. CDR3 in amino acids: CSVPDTPNYGYTF. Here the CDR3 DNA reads TGCAGCGTACCAGACACTCCTAACTATGGCTACACCTTC.

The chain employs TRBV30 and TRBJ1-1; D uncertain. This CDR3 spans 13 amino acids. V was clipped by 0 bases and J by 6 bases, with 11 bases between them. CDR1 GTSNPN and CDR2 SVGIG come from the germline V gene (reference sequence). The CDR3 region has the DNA TGTGCCTGGAGTGTAAGTTGGCAGGCTGAAGCTTTCTTT. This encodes CAWSVSWQAEAFF.

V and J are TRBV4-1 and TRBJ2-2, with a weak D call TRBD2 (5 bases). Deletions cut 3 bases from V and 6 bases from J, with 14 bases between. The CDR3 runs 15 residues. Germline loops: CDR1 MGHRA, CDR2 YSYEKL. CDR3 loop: CASSQAEGWAGELFF. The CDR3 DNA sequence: TGCGCCAGCAGCCAGGCCGAGGGTTGGGCCGGGGAGCTGTTTTTT.

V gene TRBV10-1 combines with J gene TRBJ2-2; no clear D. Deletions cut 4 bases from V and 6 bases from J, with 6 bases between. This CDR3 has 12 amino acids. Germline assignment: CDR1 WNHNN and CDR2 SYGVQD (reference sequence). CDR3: CASSVNAGELFF. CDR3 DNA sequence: TGCGCCAGCAGTGTCAATGCCGGGGAGCTGTTTTTT.

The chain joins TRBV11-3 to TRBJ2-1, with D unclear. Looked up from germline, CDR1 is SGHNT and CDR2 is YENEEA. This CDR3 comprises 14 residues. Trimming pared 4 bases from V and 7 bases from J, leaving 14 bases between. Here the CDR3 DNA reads TGTGCCAGCAGCTCCACCGCGACTGGGAATGAGCAGTTCTTC. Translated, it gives CASSSTATGNEQFF.

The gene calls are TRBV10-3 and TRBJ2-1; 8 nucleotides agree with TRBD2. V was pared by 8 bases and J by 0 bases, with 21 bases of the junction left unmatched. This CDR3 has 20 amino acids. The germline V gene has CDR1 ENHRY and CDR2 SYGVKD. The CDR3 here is CAIHHTGYTLAESSYNEQFF. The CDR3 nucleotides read TGTGCCATCCATCATACAGGGTACACACTAGCGGAGAGCTCCTACAATGAGCAGTTCTTC.

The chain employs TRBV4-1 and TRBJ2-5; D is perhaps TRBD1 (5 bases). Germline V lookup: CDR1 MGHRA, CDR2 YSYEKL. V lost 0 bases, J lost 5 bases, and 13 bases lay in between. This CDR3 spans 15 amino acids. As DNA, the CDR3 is TGCGCCAGCAGCCAAGATCCAGGGCAGACGGAGACCCAGTACTTC. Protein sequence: CASSQDPGQTETQYF.

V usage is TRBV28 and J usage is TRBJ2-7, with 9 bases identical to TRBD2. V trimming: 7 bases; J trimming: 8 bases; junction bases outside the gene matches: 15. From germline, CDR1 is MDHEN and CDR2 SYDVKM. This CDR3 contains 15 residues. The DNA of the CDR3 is TGTGCCAGCACCTTGGGGACTAGCCACCCAGCCAAGCAGTACTTC. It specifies CASTLGTSHPAKQYF. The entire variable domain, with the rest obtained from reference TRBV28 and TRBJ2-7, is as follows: DVKVTQSSRYLVKRTGEKVFLECVQDMDHENMFWYRQDPGLGLRLIYFSYDVKMKEKGDIPEGYSVSREKKERFSLILESASTNQTSMYLCASTLGTSHPAKQYFGPGTRLTVT.

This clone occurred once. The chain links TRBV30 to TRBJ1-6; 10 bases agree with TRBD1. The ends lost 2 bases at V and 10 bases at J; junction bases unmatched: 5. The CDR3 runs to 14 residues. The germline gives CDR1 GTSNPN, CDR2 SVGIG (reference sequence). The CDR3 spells CAWSPGQGYSPLHF. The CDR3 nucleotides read TGTGCCTGGAGTCCGGGACAGGGGTACTCACCCCTCCACTTT. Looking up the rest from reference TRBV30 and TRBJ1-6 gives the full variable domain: SQTIHQWPATLVQPVGSPLSLECTVEGTSNPNLYWYRQAAGRGLQLLFYSVGIGQISSEVPQNLSASRPQDRQFILSSKKLLLSDSGFYLCAWSPGQGYSPLHFGNGTRLTVT.